These T cell receptor beta chains were read from a single sample in a study of T cell repertoires in cytomegalovirus infection. Their target antigens are unknown. One entry per CDR3 protein, called by TCRdb with MiXCR from the reads. The sample lists about 740,000 distinct CDR3 sequences, roughly 36% occurring once. Sequencing used cultured PBMCs, obtained from culture after CMV antigen stimulation. The receptor set was obtained from a human donor in good health (CMV status not recorded). Some clones in this sample may be carry-over from other donors' samples. Both conserved end residues are part of each CDR3. D genes are given only for firm matches. Expanded clones are given a class, and other clones once, few, many or no size at all.

>TRBV10-3|NA|NA|TRBJ2-2
CAISVGENTGELFF
TGTGCCATCAGTGTCGGTGAGAACACCGGGGAGCTGTTTTTT
>TRBV19|NA|NA|TRBJ1-5
CASSARGPAQPQHF
TGTGCCAGTAGTGCAAGGGGTCCGGCTCAGCCCCAGCATTTT
>TRBV5-1|NA|few|TRBJ2-2
CASSNEQARELFF
TGCGCCAGCAGTAATGAACAGGCCCGGGAGCTGTTTTTT
>TRBV7-2|NA|many|TRBJ1-2
CASSQRIADHNYGYTF
TGTGCCAGCAGCCAAAGAATCGCCGACCACAACTATGGCTACACCTTC
>TRBV7-2|NA|many|TRBJ2-3
CASSPRQGLTDTQYF
TGTGCCAGCAGCCCGCGACAGGGACTGACAGATACGCAGTATTTT
>TRBV5-1|NA|NA|TRBJ1-4
CASSLAARNEKLFF
TGCGCCAGCAGCTTGGCAGCTCGCAATGAAAAACTGTTTTTT
>TRBV4-1|TRBD1|once|TRBJ2-1
CASSQDLTGTGGNEQFF
TGCGCCAGCAGCCAAGACCTAACCGGGACAGGGGGAAATGAGCAGTTCTTC
>TRBV5-8|TRBD1|NA|TRBJ2-2
CASSPYPGQGIGELFF
TGTGCCAGCAGCCCGTACCCAGGACAGGGAATCGGGGAGCTGTTTTTT
>TRBV7-2|NA|NA|TRBJ2-7
CASSLVPLGTSYEQYF
TGTGCCAGCAGCTTAGTCCCCTTGGGGACCTCCTACGAGCAGTACTTC
>TRBV27|NA|NA|TRBJ1-1
CASSFPFSRTANTEAFF
TGTGCCAGCAGTTTCCCCTTTTCTCGTACGGCGAACACTGAAGCTTTCTTT
>TRBV11-2|TRBD2|NA|TRBJ2-3
CASSSVAGGLTDTQYF
TGTGCCAGCAGCTCCGTAGCGGGGGGCCTCACAGATACGCAGTATTTT
>TRBV7-8|NA|NA|TRBJ1-3
CASTSGRMSSGNTIYF
TGTGCAAGCACTTCCGGTCGGATGAGCTCTGGAAACACCATATATTTT
>TRBV7-4|NA|NA|TRBJ2-2
CASSLRTTGELFF
TGTGCCAGCAGCTTACGAACTACCGGGGAGCTGTTTTTT
>TRBV6-1|NA|NA|TRBJ2-7
CASRRGFGQYF
TGTGCCAGCAGGCGAGGCTTCGGGCAGTACTTC
>TRBV6-6|TRBD1|few|TRBJ2-7
CASRTTGGTYEQYF
TGTGCCAGCAGAACTACAGGGGGTACCTACGAGCAGTACTTC
>TRBV7-9|TRBD1|NA|TRBJ2-7
CASSIGQGIYEQYF
TGTGCCAGCAGCATTGGACAGGGGATCTACGAGCAGTACTTC
>TRBV6-6|NA|NA|TRBJ2-1
CASTSTGADREQFF
TGTGCCAGCACTTCTACGGGGGCGGATCGGGAGCAGTTCTTC
>TRBV25-1|NA|NA|TRBJ1-6
CASNQEGGWKPLHF
TGTGCCAGCAACCAAGAGGGGGGTTGGAAACCCCTCCACTTT
>TRBV6-1|TRBD1|NA|TRBJ2-7
CASSEVWTGDDEQYF
TGTGCCAGCAGTGAAGTATGGACAGGGGACGACGAGCAGTACTTC
>TRBV7-8|TRBD2|NA|TRBJ2-1
CASSLSGGASDNEQFF
TGTGCCAGCAGCTTATCGGGGGGGGCCTCGGACAATGAGCAGTTCTTC
>TRBV12-3/TRBV12-4|NA|many|TRBJ2-1
CASSLRGISYNEQFF
TGTGCCAGCAGTTTACGCGGGATCTCCTACAATGAGCAGTTCTTC
>TRBV6-1|NA|few|TRBJ1-4
CASSEFEVSTNEKLFF
TGTGCCAGCAGTGAATTTGAGGTATCAACTAATGAAAAACTGTTTTTT
>TRBV7-2|NA|few|TRBJ1-5
CASSLGPGMGQPQHF
TGTGCCAGCAGCTTAGGTCCAGGGATGGGTCAGCCCCAGCATTTT
>TRBV5-1|TRBD2|NA|TRBJ2-7
CASRQLAGGFYEQYF
TGCGCCAGCAGACAGCTAGCGGGAGGGTTTTACGAGCAGTACTTC
>TRBV6-5|TRBD1|NA|TRBJ1-1
CASRAPGQGTDEAFF
TGTGCCAGCAGAGCCCCGGGACAGGGGACGGATGAAGCTTTCTTT
>TRBV10-3|TRBD1|few|TRBJ1-1
CAISTTGGANTEAFF
TGTGCCATCAGTACTACAGGGGGCGCGAACACTGAAGCTTTCTTT
>TRBV10-3|TRBD2|NA|TRBJ2-3
CATHGLAGSLSTDTQYF
TGTGCCACCCACGGACTAGCGGGATCTTTAAGCACAGATACGCAGTATTTT
>TRBV20-1|TRBD1|once|TRBJ1-1
CSAEQGARILNTEAFF
TGCAGTGCTGAACAGGGGGCCCGAATATTGAACACTGAAGCTTTCTTT
>TRBV6-2/TRBV6-3|NA|NA|TRBJ2-7
CASSYGGRTYEQYF
TGTGCCAGCAGTTACGGAGGGCGGACCTACGAGCAGTACTTC
>TRBV20-1|NA|NA|TRBJ2-7
CSALRRLPEQYF
TGCAGTGCCCTTAGGCGACTCCCCGAGCAGTACTTC
>TRBV6-5|NA|NA|TRBJ1-5
CASSSSAVQQYSNQPQHF
TGTGCCAGCAGCTCTTCTGCTGTTCAGCAATATAGCAATCAGCCCCAGCATTTT
>TRBV5-6|NA|NA|TRBJ1-5
CASSPRTALNQPQHF
TGTGCCAGCAGCCCTAGGACTGCCCTTAATCAGCCCCAGCATTTT
>TRBV20-1|NA|NA|TRBJ1-1
CSAIVGGANRNTEAFF
TGCAGTGCTATCGTGGGGGGCGCGAATAGGAACACTGAAGCTTTCTTT
>TRBV27|NA|NA|TRBJ2-7
CASSLSYQFDEQYF
TGTGCCAGCAGTTTAAGCTACCAATTTGACGAGCAGTACTTC
>TRBV7-9|TRBD1|few|TRBJ1-4
CASSTYRGGFNEKLFF
TGTGCCAGCAGCACCTACAGGGGGGGGTTTAATGAAAAACTGTTTTTT
>TRBV6-8|TRBD1|NA|TRBJ2-3
CASSPLGTGIDTQYF
TGTGCCAGCAGTCCCCTTGGGACAGGGATCGATACGCAGTATTTT
>TRBV7-2|NA|many|TRBJ1-5
CASSPQSNQPQHF
TGTGCCAGCAGCCCTCAAAGCAATCAGCCCCAGCATTTT
>TRBV6-6|TRBD2|NA|TRBJ2-5
CASGPPGGVETQYF
TGTGCCAGCGGCCCCCCGGGGGGGGTGGAGACCCAGTACTTC
>TRBV27|NA|NA|TRBJ2-1
CASRLRGARNEQFF
TGTGCCAGCAGGCTCCGGGGGGCGAGGAATGAGCAGTTCTTC
>TRBV20-1|TRBD1|NA|TRBJ1-6
CSAIPGQQNSPLHF
TGCAGTGCTATCCCGGGACAGCAGAATTCACCCCTCCACTTT
>TRBV29-1|NA|NA|TRBJ1-1
CSVVRVDTEAFF
TGCAGCGTTGTTAGGGTTGACACTGAAGCTTTCTTT
>TRBV7-8|NA|few|TRBJ2-7
CASSLGSQSPYEQYF
TGTGCCAGCAGCTTAGGCAGCCAGTCTCCCTACGAGCAGTACTTC
>TRBV7-1|NA|NA|TRBJ2-1
CASSPPTGHFYNEQFF
TGTGCCAGCAGCCCCCCGACCGGACACTTCTACAATGAGCAGTTCTTC
>TRBV4-1|NA|NA|TRBJ2-1
CASSQAPGPTYNEQFF
TGCGCCAGCAGCCAAGCCCCGGGGCCCACCTACAATGAGCAGTTCTTC
>TRBV20-1|NA|NA|TRBJ2-7
CSAKVPRGEQYF
TGCAGTGCTAAGGTGCCACGGGGCGAGCAGTACTTC
>TRBV5-8|TRBD2|NA|TRBJ2-1
CASRPAGVYEQFF
TGTGCCAGCAGGCCGGCGGGAGTCTATGAGCAGTTCTTC
>TRBV15|NA|once|TRBJ1-2
CATSRPRTASTNYGYTF
TGTGCCACCAGCAGACCCCGGACAGCCAGCACGAACTATGGCTACACCTTC
>TRBV7-2|TRBD1|many|TRBJ2-1
CASSLQGAPYNEQFF
TGTGCCAGCAGCCTACAGGGGGCACCTTACAATGAGCAGTTCTTC
>TRBV23-1|NA|few|TRBJ2-7
CASSPTDPYEQYF
TGCGCCAGCAGTCCAACTGACCCCTACGAGCAGTACTTC
>TRBV6-2/TRBV6-3|NA|few|TRBJ2-1
CASRDPGVNEQFF
TGTGCCAGCAGGGACCCGGGGGTGAATGAGCAGTTCTTC
>TRBV20-1|NA|NA|TRBJ2-1
CSAPSPSRPDNEQFF
TGCAGTGCTCCCTCCCCGAGCCGCCCAGACAATGAGCAGTTCTTC
>TRBV7-9|NA|few|TRBJ2-1
CASRIVAYNEQFF
TGTGCCAGCAGAATCGTGGCGTACAATGAGCAGTTCTTC
>TRBV10-3|TRBD2|few|TRBJ2-1
CAISEPTTSGRFEQFF
TGTGCCATCAGTGAGCCGACGACTAGCGGGAGATTTGAGCAGTTCTTC
>TRBV12-3/TRBV12-4|NA|NA|TRBJ2-7
CASKVGGTYEQYF
TGTGCCAGCAAAGTTGGAGGGACCTACGAGCAGTACTTC
>TRBV11-2|TRBD1|NA|TRBJ1-1
CASSLTRQGLTEAFF
TGTGCCAGCAGCTTGACGAGACAGGGTCTCACTGAAGCTTTCTTT
>TRBV24-1|TRBD1|NA|TRBJ2-3
CATSDAGQGPDTQYF
TGTGCCACCAGTGATGCCGGACAGGGTCCAGATACGCAGTATTTT
>TRBV7-2|NA|many|TRBJ2-7
CASSPRYSRSGLVEQYF
TGTGCCAGCAGCCCCAGGTATTCCAGGTCTGGGTTGGTCGAGCAGTACTTC
>TRBV7-2|NA|NA|TRBJ2-1
CASSPDGPEQFF
TGTGCCAGCAGCCCCGACGGGCCTGAGCAGTTCTTC
>TRBV20-1|TRBD2|once|TRBJ2-7
CSATGLVYEQYF
TGCAGTGCAACGGGACTAGTCTACGAGCAGTACTTC